The 26 T cell receptor beta chains listed next were all sequenced from one sample in a study of T cell repertoires in cytomegalovirus infection. These receptors have no known antigen. MiXCR, run by TCRdb on the reads, gives a single entry per CDR3 protein. The repertoire holds roughly 860,000 distinct CDR3 sequences, with approximately 32% as singletons. The source material was cultured CD8+ T cells from PBMCs, sampled from culture after CMV antigen stimulation. Receptor source: a human donor in good health (CMV status not recorded). Some clones in this sample may be carry-over from other donors' samples.

This clonotype was seen only once. This may come from a read error, since a much larger clone is one base off. The genes are TRBV7-2 and TRBJ1-5; D may be TRBD1 (6 bases). This CDR3 contains 15 residues. Germline loops: CDR1 SGHTA, CDR2 FQGNSA. The CDR3 spells CASSSYQGSKQPQHF. The CDR3 bases are TGTGCCAGCAGCTCGTACCAGGGGAGCAAACAGCCCCAGCATTTT.

The chain is built from TRBV11-3 and TRBJ2-3; 11 bases are shared with TRBD2. CDR3 size: 20 residues. CDR1 is SGHNT, CDR2 YENEEA, per germline. V lost 5 bases and J lost 1; bases outside the gene matches: 17. This CDR3 reads CASSPEGSSGGAAGTDTQYF. CDR3 bases: TGTGCCAGCAGCCCGGAGGGGAGTAGCGGGGGGGCCGCCGGCACAGATACGCAGTATTTT.

The chain couples TRBV20-1 to TRBJ1-2; possible D gene TRBD1, 5 bases. V dropped 5 bases and J dropped 4 bases, with 20 bases sitting between them. The CDR3 contains 15 residues. Germline CDR1 reads DFQATT; CDR2 reads SNEGSKA (reference sequence). The CDR3 spells CSAGGDTGLRYGYTF. The CDR3, as DNA: TGCAGTGCTGGGGGGGATACGGGACTTCGCTATGGCTACACCTTC.

This clonotype was observed a handful of times. The chain recombines TRBV7-3 with TRBJ2-3; D is possibly TRBD2 (5 bases). Per germline, CDR1 SGHTA and CDR2 FQGTGA. The CDR3 is made up of 15 amino acids. V lost 5 bases to trimming and J lost 0 bases, with 12 bases between them. CDR3 nucleotides: TGTGCCAGCAGCCACCTGCTAGCTAGCACAGATACGCAGTATTTT. This translates into CASSHLLASTDTQYF.

This clonotype was counted only a few times. The genes are TRBV7-9 and TRBJ2-7; no clear D. Germline CDR1 and CDR2: SEHNR and FQNEAQ (reference sequence). CDR3 size: 14 residues. V was cut by 0 bases and J by 4 bases, with 10 bases left in between. The CDR3 bases are TGTGCCAGCAGCTTAGCGGTAGGATTTTACGAGCAGTACTTC. It translates to CASSLAVGFYEQYF.

This clonotype was picked up many times. The chain couples TRBV6-2 or TRBV6-3 to TRBJ2-3; D remains unclear. V was trimmed by 2 bases and J by 2 bases, leaving 5 bases between them. This CDR3 has 13 amino acids. The germline CDR1 and CDR2 sequences are MNHEY and SVGEGT. CDR3 sequence: CASSYRFTDTQYF. Here the CDR3 DNA reads TGTGCCAGCAGTTACAGGTTCACAGATACGCAGTATTTT.

The sample holds a few counts of this clonotype. The chain uses TRBV6-5 and TRBJ1-5; D uncertain. Germline-derived CDR1 and CDR2 are MNHEY and SVGAGI. The CDR3 length is 15 residues. Between the trimmed V and J ends, which lost 6 bases and 0 bases, there was a span of 12 bases. The CDR3 DNA reads as TGTGCCAGCAGCAAGTTATTTAATAGCAATCAGCCCCAGCATTTT. Translation: CASSKLFNSNQPQHF.

This clonotype was seen only a few times. The rearrangement joins TRBV6-1 to TRBJ2-5, with D perhaps TRBD1 (6 bases). The germline V gene encodes CDR1 MNHNS and CDR2 SASEGT. This CDR3 spans 14 amino acids. Trimming removed 4 bases at V and 7 bases at J, with 16 bases between. The CDR3 reads CASSGAGAEVTQYF. CDR3 sequence (DNA): TGTGCCAGCAGTGGGGCAGGGGCAGAAGTGACCCAGTACTTC.

This sequence joins TRBV10-3 and TRBJ2-3; D is uncertain. V lost 2 bases and J lost 3, with 6 bases in between. This CDR3 has 13 residues. Germline loops: CDR1 ENHRY, CDR2 SYGVKD. The CDR3 nucleotides are TGTGCCATCAGTGAGAAATGGACAGATACGCAGTATTTT. Residues: CAISEKWTDTQYF.

The chain uses TRBV7-6 and TRBJ1-5, with 9 positions matching TRBD1. Per germline, CDR1 SGHVS and CDR2 FNYEAQ. The V gene end was trimmed by 1 base and the J gene end by 6 bases; junction bases not matched to a gene: 4. The CDR3 sequence is 15 residues long. Here the CDR3 reads CASSLGQGDAQPQHF. As DNA, the CDR3 is TGTGCCAGCAGCTTAGGACAGGGGGACGCTCAGCCCCAGCATTTT.

CDR3 DNA sequence: TGTGCCAGCAGACCGGGACTAGCGGGGTACAATGAGCAGTTCTTC. It specifies CASRPGLAGYNEQFF. V is TRBV27 and J is TRBJ2-1; 13 nucleotides agree with TRBD2. This CDR3 has 15 residues. Germline V lookup: CDR1 MNHEY, CDR2 SMNVEV (reference sequence). J was trimmed by 4 bases and V by 6 bases; bases with no gene match: 3.

The chain combines TRBV6-5 with TRBJ1-5; D possibly corresponds to TRBD1 (6 bases). This CDR3 has 14 residues. CDR1 is MNHEY and CDR2 is SVGAGI in the germline V gene. V was trimmed by 10 bases and J by 0 bases, leaving 13 bases between them. CDR3 in DNA: TGTGCCAACAGACACAGGGATAGCAATCAGCCCCAGCATTTT. Translated, it gives CANRHRDSNQPQHF.

The V gene is TRBV19, the J gene TRBJ1-4; TRBD1 matches at 8 bases. The CDR3 spans 14 residues. From germline, CDR1 is LNHDA and CDR2 SQIVND (reference sequence). V dropped 4 bases and J dropped 8; count of bases not matched to a gene: 6. DNA of the CDR3: TGTGCCAGTAGTACCAGGGGGCGCGGCGAAAAACTGTTTTTT. Amino acids: CASSTRGRGEKLFF.

A note on this clonotype: A read error may produce the germline difference seen at one junction end. The chain links TRBV6-6 to TRBJ1-2; no firm D call. Germline V gene data show CDR1 as MNHNY and CDR2 as SVGAGI (reference sequence). The CDR3 runs 15 residues. The CDR3 nucleotides read TGTGTCAGCAGTTTAGAAGACGGAGTGTACTATGGCTACACCTTC. This encodes CVSSLEDGVYYGYTF.

This clonotype was seen ten or more times. The rearrangement uses TRBV7-2 and TRBJ2-1; the D call may be TRBD1 or TRBD2 (5 bases each). The CDR3 covers 18 residues. V gave up 5 bases and J gave up 15 bases, with 35 bases separating them. The V gene's germline CDR1 is SGHTA and CDR2 FQGNSA. The CDR3 protein is CASSLKSRIELPRGSWFF. The CDR3, as DNA: TGTGCCAGCAGCCTAAAGAGCAGAATTGAGCTGCCGAGGGGATCGTGGTTCTTC.

This clonotype was detected only a few times. The chain carries TRBV27 and TRBJ2-1, with 7 bases that match TRBD2. Germline assignment: CDR1 MNHEY and CDR2 SMNVEV (reference sequence). CDR3 size: 12 residues. The trim removed 10 bases at V and 10 bases at J, leaving 10 bases unmatched. The CDR3: CAILGGVGEQFF. For the CDR3, the DNA is TGTGCCATCCTGGGGGGGGTGGGAGAGCAGTTCTTC.

The rearrangement uses TRBV7-6 and TRBJ1-6, with D possibly being TRBD1 (5 bases). Trimming removed 0 bases at V and 5 bases at J, with 14 bases between. Germline assignment: CDR1 SGHVS and CDR2 FNYEAQ. This CDR3 region has 17 residues. DNA of the CDR3: TGTGCCAGCAGCTTAGCGGGGGATCTCTATGATAATTCACCCCTCCACTTT. Its translation: CASSLAGDLYDNSPLHF.

The sample holds a few counts of this clonotype. The J gene is TRBJ2-1, the V gene TRBV11-1; 9 bases agree with TRBD2. Germline-derived CDR1 and CDR2 are SGHAT and FQDESV (reference sequence). CDR3 size: 14 residues. Unmatched junction bases numbered 5, after V lost 6 bases and J lost 5 bases. The CDR3 DNA follows: TGTGCCAGCAGACCGGCTAGCGGGAACAATGAGCAGTTCTTC. Translating it yields CASRPASGNNEQFF.

V gene TRBV18 combines with J gene TRBJ1-1; D may be TRBD1 (5 bases). Germline V CDR1 and CDR2: KGHSH, LQKENI. The V end was cut by 0 bases, the J end by 1 base, with 12 bases between. The CDR3 runs to 16 residues. Written as DNA, the CDR3 is TGTGCCAGCTCACCACCACGGGGGGTGGGGAACACTGAAGCTTTCTTT. This codes for CASSPPRGVGNTEAFF. The whole variable domain, remainder taken from reference TRBV18 and TRBJ1-1, is NAGVMQNPRHLVRRRGQEARLRCSPMKGHSHVYWYRQLPEEGLKFMVYLQKENIIDESGMPKERFSAEFPKEGPSILRIQQVVRGDSAAYFCASSPPRGVGNTEAFFGQGTRLTVV.

The J gene is TRBJ1-5, the V gene TRBV20-1; D ambiguous. The germline V gene has CDR1 DFQATT and CDR2 SNEGSKA (reference sequence). CDR3 size: 16 residues. Between the trimmed V and J ends, which lost 0 bases and 4 bases, there was a span of 16 bases. The CDR3 is CSARDGSTGFNQPQHF. For the CDR3, the DNA is TGCAGTGCTAGAGATGGGTCGACGGGGTTTAATCAGCCCCAGCATTTT.

J is TRBJ2-2 and V is TRBV4-2, with 11 bases that match TRBD2. The germline CDR1 and CDR2 sequences are LGHNA and YNFKEQ. The CDR3 is 18 residues long. Losses at the gene ends were 0 bases for V and 2 bases for J; bases not matched to a gene: 5. The CDR3 sequence is CASSQERLAGLNTGELFF. The CDR3 region has the DNA TGTGCCAGCAGCCAAGAAAGACTAGCGGGGCTCAACACCGGGGAGCTGTTTTTT.

The chain joins TRBV7-2 to TRBJ1-2, with a weak D call TRBD1 (5 bases). The CDR3 runs to 16 residues. Germline assignment: CDR1 SGHTA and CDR2 FQGNSA. Trimming cost V 1 base and J 2 bases, with 14 bases left between them. The CDR3 bases are TGTGCCAGCAGCTTAGATTGGTGGGACGGAAACTATGGCTACACCTTC. Residues: CASSLDWWDGNYGYTF.

This chain connects TRBV4-1 to TRBJ2-3; TRBD2 matches 16 bases. This CDR3 contains 18 residues. Trimming cost V 4 bases and J 2 bases; bases outside gene matches: 6. Per the germline V gene, CDR1 is MGHRA and CDR2 is YSYEKL. In nucleotides, the CDR3 is TGCGCCAGCAGCCCGGGACTAGCGGGGGGGACCCTCACAGATACGCAGTATTTT. Translating gives CASSPGLAGGTLTDTQYF.

This chain connects TRBV20-1 to TRBJ2-1; D gene unclear. The V gene's germline CDR1 is DFQATT and CDR2 SNEGSKA (reference sequence). The ends were cut back, 4 bases at V and 3 bases at J, with 10 bases in the middle. The CDR3 length is 13 residues. The CDR3 here is CSANRANYNEQFF. DNA for the CDR3: TGCAGTGCTAATAGGGCTAACTACAATGAGCAGTTCTTC.

This sequence joins TRBV11-1 and TRBJ2-1, with 12 bases aligning to TRBD2. This CDR3 has 15 residues. J lost 5 bases, V lost 5 bases, and 4 bases had no gene match. Looked up from germline, CDR1 is SGHAT and CDR2 is FQDESV (reference sequence). The CDR3 coding sequence is TGTGCCAGCAGCAGGACTAGCGGGGACCACAATGAGCAGTTCTTC. It is translated as CASSRTSGDHNEQFF.

The chain links TRBV12-5 to TRBJ2-1; D unresolved. Trimming removed 2 bases from V and 6 bases from J, with 11 bases in between. In germline, CDR1 is LGHNT, CDR2 FRNRAP. The CDR3 extends over 14 amino acids. The CDR3 loop reads CASGLPAQSNEQFF. Here the CDR3 DNA reads TGTGCTAGTGGTTTGCCCGCCCAGTCCAATGAGCAGTTCTTC.